A selection of T cell receptor beta chains follows, all from one sample in a study of cytomegalovirus exposure and HLA in healthy donors. Measured with immunoSEQ multiplex PCR; TCRdb has only the in-frame clones, and not every one. The data hold roughly 130,000 clones, with 66% observed a single time. Sequenced material: PBMCs. Every receptor here comes from a man aged 18 to 29 in good health and CMV-seronegative. Each CDR3 is given without its conserved first and last residue.

v_gene,j_gene,CDR3aa
TRBV15,TRBJ2-1,ATSTSGGKGLQF
TRBV19,TRBJ2-4,ASSTRQAKNIQY
TRBV30,TRBJ2-7,AWSRDRDCEQY
TRBV18,TRBJ1-1,ASSPDGGRNTEAF
TRBV5-1,TRBJ1-1,ASSGSTGSMNTEAF
TRBV5-4,TRBJ1-2,ASSSHSLGYT
TRBV7-2,TRBJ2-3,ASSLVGTGDMFGTDTQY
TRBV9,TRBJ1-4,ASSNTRGANEKLF
TRBV2,TRBJ1-6,ASSEQSVSPLH
TRBV30,TRBJ2-7,AWTPGLMFYEQY
TRBV11-2,TRBJ2-7,ASSWFGGNYEQY
TRBV28,TRBJ2-2,ASRIDSGRNTGELF
TRBV27,TRBJ2-1,ASSPNYNEQF
TRBV2,TRBJ1-1,ASSERVRNTEAF
TRBV18,TRBJ1-1,ASSTPGAPEAF
TRBV28,TRBJ2-7,ASSLNGATYEQY
TRBV6-5,TRBJ2-7,ASGSGRHYEQY
TRBV5-4,TRBJ2-7,ASSPIPGQSHYEQY
TRBV2,TRBJ1-4,ASSDLQGLNEKLF
TRBV6-5,TRBJ2-3,ASRNLGVRTDTQY
TRBV30,TRBJ2-2,AWSALQGASGELF
TRBV30,TRBJ1-2,AWSFVSTGNGYT
TRBV10-3,TRBJ2-3,AISESREGRHETDTQY
TRBV28,TRBJ2-7,ASARTGVHEQY
TRBV30,TRBJ2-1,AWMRTPRTSGVPSYNEQF
TRBV4-1,TRBJ1-4,ASSQELGGEANEKLF
TRBV6-6,TRBJ2-7,ASSGRLAGGGEQY
TRBV2,TRBJ2-2,ASRSGTGETGELF
TRBV11-3,TRBJ2-7,ASSLGPGYEQY
TRBV30,TRBJ1-2,AWAKGQTNGYT
TRBV27,TRBJ1-4,ASSFDRGRRKLF
TRBV14,TRBJ2-7,ASSLNIYEQY
TRBV30,TRBJ1-4,AWAGGSNEKLF
TRBV15,TRBJ2-4,ATSREAGLSENIQY
TRBV6-5,TRBJ1-3,ASRRGPSGNTIY
TRBV28,TRBJ1-4,ASSSGQGANEKLF